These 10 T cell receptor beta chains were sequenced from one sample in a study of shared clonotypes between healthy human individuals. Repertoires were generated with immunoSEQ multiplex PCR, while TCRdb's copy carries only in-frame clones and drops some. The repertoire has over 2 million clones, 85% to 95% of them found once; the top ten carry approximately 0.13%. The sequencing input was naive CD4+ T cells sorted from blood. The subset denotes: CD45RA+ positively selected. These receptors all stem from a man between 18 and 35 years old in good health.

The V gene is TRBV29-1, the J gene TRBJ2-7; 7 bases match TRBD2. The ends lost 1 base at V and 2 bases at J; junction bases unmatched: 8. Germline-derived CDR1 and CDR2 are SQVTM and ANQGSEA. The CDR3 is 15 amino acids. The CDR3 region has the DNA TGCAGCGTTGAAGGCGGGCGGGAGAGCGCCTACGAGCAGTACTTC. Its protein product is CSVEGGRESAYEQYF.

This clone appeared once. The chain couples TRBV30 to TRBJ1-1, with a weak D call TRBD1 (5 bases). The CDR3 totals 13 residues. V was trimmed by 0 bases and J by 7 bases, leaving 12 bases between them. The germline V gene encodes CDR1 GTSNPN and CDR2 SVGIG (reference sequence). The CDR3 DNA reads TGTGCCTGGAGTGTACAGGCAGCGTTTGAAGCTTTCTTT. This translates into CAWSVQAAFEAFF. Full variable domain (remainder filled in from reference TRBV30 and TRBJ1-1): SQTIHQWPATLVQPVGSPLSLECTVEGTSNPNLYWYRQAAGRGLQLLFYSVGIGQISSEVPQNLSASRPQDRQFILSSKKLLLSDSGFYLCAWSVQAAFEAFFGQGTRLTVV.

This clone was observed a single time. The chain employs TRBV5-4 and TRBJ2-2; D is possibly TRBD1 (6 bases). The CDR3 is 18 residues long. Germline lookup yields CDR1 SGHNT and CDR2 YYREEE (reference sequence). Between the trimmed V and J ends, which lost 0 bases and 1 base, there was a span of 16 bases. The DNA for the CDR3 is TGTGCCAGCAGCTTGGGGTACAACAGGGTCGGGAACACCGGGGAGCTGTTTTTT. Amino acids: CASSLGYNRVGNTGELFF.

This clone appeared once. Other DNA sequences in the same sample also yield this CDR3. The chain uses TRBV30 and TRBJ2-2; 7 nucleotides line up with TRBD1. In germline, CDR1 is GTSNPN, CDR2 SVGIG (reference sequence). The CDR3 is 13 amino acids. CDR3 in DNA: TGTGCTCTACGACAGGGGAACACCGGGGAGCTGTTTTTT. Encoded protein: CALRQGNTGELFF.

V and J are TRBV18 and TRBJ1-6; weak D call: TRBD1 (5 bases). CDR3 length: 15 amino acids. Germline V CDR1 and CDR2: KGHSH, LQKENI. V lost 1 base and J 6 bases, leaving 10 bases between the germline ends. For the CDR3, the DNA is TGTGCCAGCTCACCACTCGACAGTGCTAATTCACCCCTCCACTTT. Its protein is CASSPLDSANSPLHF. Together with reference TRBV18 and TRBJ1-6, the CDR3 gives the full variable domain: NAGVMQNPRHLVRRRGQEARLRCSPMKGHSHVYWYRQLPEEGLKFMVYLQKENIIDESGMPKERFSAEFPKEGPSILRIQQVVRGDSAAYFCASSPLDSANSPLHFGNGTRLTVT.

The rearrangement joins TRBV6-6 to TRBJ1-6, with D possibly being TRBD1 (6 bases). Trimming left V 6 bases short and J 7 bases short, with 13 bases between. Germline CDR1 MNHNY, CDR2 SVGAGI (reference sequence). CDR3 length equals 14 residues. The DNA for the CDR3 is TGTGCCAGCAGAGGGGGGTTTGAGAATTCACCCCTCCACTTT. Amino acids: CASRGGFENSPLHF.

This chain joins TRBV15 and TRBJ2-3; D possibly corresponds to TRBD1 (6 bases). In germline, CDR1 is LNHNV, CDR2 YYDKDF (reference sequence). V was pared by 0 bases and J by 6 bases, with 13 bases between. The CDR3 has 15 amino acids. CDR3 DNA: TGTGCCACCAGCAGAGATGGCAGGGGTGACGATACGCAGTATTTT. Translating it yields CATSRDGRGDDTQYF.

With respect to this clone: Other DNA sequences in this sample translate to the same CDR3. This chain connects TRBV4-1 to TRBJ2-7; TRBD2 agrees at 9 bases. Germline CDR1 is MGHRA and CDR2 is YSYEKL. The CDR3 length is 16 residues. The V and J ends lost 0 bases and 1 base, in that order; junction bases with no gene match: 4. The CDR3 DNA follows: TGCGCCAGCAGCCAAGATCTTCTAGCGGGGTCCTACGAGCAGTACTTC. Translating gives CASSQDLLAGSYEQYF.

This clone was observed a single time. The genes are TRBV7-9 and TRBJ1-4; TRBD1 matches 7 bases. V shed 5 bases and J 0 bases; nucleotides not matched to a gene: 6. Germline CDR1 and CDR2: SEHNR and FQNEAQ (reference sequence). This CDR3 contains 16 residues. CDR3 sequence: CASSRETGPTNEKLFF. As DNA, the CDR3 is TGTGCCAGCAGCAGGGAGACAGGGCCAACTAATGAAAAACTGTTTTTT.

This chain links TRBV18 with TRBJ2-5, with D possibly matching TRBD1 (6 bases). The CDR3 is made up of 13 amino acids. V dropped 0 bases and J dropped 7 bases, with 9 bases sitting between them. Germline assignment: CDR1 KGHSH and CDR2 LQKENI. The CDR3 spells CASSPPDSGTQYF. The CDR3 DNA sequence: TGTGCCAGCTCACCACCGGACAGTGGGACCCAGTACTTC.